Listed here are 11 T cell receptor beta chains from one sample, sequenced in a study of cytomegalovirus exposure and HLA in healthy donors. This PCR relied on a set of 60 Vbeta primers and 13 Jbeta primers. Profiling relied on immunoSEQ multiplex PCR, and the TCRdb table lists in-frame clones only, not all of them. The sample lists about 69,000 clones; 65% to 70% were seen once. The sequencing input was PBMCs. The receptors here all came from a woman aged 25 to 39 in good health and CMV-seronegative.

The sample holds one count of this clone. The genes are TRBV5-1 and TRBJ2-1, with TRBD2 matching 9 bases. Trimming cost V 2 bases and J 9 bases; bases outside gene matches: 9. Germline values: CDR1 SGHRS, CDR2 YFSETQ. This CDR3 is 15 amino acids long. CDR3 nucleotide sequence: TGCGCCAGCAGCTTCAACGCGGGGGGGATCAGTGAGCAGTTCTTC. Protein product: CASSFNAGGISEQFF.

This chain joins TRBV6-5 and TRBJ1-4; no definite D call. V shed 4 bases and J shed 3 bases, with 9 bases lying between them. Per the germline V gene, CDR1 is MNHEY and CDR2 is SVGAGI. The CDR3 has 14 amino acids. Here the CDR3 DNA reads TGTGCCAGCAGTTCCCAGAAGTCTAATGAAAAACTGTTTTTT. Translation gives CASSSQKSNEKLFF.

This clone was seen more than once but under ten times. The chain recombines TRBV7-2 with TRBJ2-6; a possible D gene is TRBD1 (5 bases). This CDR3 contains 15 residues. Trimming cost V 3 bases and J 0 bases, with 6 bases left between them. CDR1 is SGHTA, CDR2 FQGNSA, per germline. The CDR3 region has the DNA TGTGCCAGCAGCTTGGACAACTCTGGGGCCAACGTCCTGACTTTC. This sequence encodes CASSLDNSGANVLTF. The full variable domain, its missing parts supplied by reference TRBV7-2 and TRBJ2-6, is GAGVSQSPSNKVTEKGKDVELRCDPISGHTALYWYRQSLGQGLEFLIYFQGNSAPDKSGLPSDRFSAERTGGSVSTLTIQRTQQEDSAVYLCASSLDNSGANVLTFGAGSRLTVL.

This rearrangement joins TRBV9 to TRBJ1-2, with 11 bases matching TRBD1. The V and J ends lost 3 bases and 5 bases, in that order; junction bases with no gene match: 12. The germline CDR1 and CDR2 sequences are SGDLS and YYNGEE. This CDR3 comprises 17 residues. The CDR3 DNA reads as TGTGCCAGCAGCGCACCCAGAGGGACAGGGGGAGTATATGGCTACACCTTC. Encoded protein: CASSAPRGTGGVYGYTF.

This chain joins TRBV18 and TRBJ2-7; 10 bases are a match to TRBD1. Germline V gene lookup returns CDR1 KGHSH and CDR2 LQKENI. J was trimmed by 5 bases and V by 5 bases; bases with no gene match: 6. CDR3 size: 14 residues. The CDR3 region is CASSTLTGGDEQYF. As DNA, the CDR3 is TGTGCCAGCTCAACCCTGACAGGGGGCGACGAGCAGTACTTC.

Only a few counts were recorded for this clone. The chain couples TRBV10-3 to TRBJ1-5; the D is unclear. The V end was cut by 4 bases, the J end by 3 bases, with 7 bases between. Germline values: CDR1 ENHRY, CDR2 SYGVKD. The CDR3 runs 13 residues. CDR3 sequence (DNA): TGTGCCATCAGTGTGGAGTCCAATCAGCCCCAGCATTTT. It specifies CAISVESNQPQHF.

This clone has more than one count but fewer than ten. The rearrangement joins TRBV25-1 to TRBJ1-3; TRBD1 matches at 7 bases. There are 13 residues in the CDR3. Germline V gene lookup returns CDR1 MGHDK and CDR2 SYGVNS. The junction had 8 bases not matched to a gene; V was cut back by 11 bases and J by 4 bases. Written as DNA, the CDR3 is TGTGCCGTAACAGGGGCAGGGGGAAACACCATATATTTT. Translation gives CAVTGAGGNTIYF. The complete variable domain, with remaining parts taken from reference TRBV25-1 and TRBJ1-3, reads EADIYQTPRYLVIGTGKKITLECSQTMGHDKMYWYQQDPGMELHLIHYSYGVNSTEKGDLSSESTVSRIRTEHFPLTLESARPSHTSQYLCAVTGAGGNTIYFGEGSWLTVV.

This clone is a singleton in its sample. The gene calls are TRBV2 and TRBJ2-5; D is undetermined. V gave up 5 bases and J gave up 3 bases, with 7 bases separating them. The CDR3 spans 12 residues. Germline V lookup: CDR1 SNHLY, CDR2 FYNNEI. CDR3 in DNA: TGTGCCAGCAGTCAGATTAAAGAGACCCAGTACTTC. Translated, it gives CASSQIKETQYF.

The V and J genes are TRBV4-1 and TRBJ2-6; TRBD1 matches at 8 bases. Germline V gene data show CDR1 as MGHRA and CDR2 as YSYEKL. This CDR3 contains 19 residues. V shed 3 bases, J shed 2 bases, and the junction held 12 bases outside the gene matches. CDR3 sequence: CASSQTAGTGEAGANVLTF. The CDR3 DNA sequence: TGCGCCAGCAGCCAGACAGCAGGGACAGGCGAGGCTGGGGCCAACGTCCTGACTTTC.

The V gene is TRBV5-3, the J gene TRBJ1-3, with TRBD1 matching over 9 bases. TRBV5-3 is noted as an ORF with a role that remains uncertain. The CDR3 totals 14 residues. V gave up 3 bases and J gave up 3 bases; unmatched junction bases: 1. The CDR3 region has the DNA TGTGCCAGAAGCTCGGGACAGGGTGGAAACACCATATATTTT. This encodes CARSSGQGGNTIYF.

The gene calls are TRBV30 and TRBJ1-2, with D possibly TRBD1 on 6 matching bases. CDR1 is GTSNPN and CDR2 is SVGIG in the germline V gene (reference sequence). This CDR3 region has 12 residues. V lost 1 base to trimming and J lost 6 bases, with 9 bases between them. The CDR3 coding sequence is TGTGCCTGGAGTGCTCAGGGGAATGGCTACACCTTC. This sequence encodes CAWSAQGNGYTF.